This TCR beta chain came from a study of cytomegalovirus exposure and HLA in healthy donors. This PCR relied on a set of 60 Vbeta primers and 13 Jbeta primers. Sequenced by immunoSEQ multiplex PCR; TCRdb stores in-frame clones only, minus some. The profile covers 150,000 to 200,000 clones, with 65% to 85% appearing a single time and 6% taken by the ten largest. Findings and limits, study-wide: A list of approximately 150 TCR beta chains associated with cytomegalovirus was given. Because they were indistinguishable, some V segments, including TRBV6-2 and TRBV6-3, were excluded. Later analysis demonstrated an association between a missense DCLRE1C variant and TCR beta V- and J-gene trimming. Previous analysis showed most TCR beta V segments were productive about 90% or about 30% of the time.

V shed 6 bases and J 2 bases; nucleotides not matched to a gene: 6. CDR1 and CDR2 from the germline V gene are MDHEN and SYDVKM. The length of the CDR3 is 14 residues. The table lists this clone with a few counts. Its antigen is undetermined. Sample: PBMCs. This TCR derives from a woman aged 25-40 years in good health and CMV-seropositive. The chain has TRBV28 and TRBJ2-7, with 8 bases that match TRBD2. This chain's CDR3 is CASSPSGFAYEQYF. CDR3 DNA sequence: TGTGCCAGCAGCCCTAGCGGGTTCGCCTACGAGCAGTACTTC. The full variable domain, with the rest looked up from reference TRBV28 and TRBJ2-7, is DVKVTQSSRYLVKRTGEKVFLECVQDMDHENMFWYRQDPGLGLRLIYFSYDVKMKEKGDIPEGYSVSREKKERFSLILESASTNQTSMYLCASSPSGFAYEQYFGPGTRLTVT.